These 17 T cell receptor beta chains share one sample of origin, sequenced in a study of blood T cell repertoires in COVID-19. The protocol was immunoSEQ multiplex PCR, while the TCRdb copy is restricted to in-frame clones and leaves out a portion. The sample gives roughly 200,000 clones, approximately 87% of which show up once; roughly 6.2% is in the top ten. Sequenced sample: peripheral blood. These receptors all come from a man in his sixties who had recovered from COVID-19.

V is TRBV7-3 and J is TRBJ1-6; tentative D call: TRBD1 (5 bases). Per germline, CDR1 SGHTA and CDR2 FQGTGA. Trimming stripped 3 bases from V and 10 bases from J, with 13 bases between. This CDR3 is 14 amino acids long. The CDR3 here is CASSFDSRGSPLHF. Written as DNA, the CDR3 is TGTGCCAGCAGCTTTGACAGTAGAGGCTCACCCCTCCACTTT. Supplemented by reference TRBV7-3 and TRBJ1-6, the full variable domain reads GAGVSQTPSNKVTEKGKYVELRCDPISGHTALYWYRQSLGQGPEFLIYFQGTGAADDSGLPNDRFFAVRPEGSVSTLKIQRTERGDSAVYLCASSFDSRGSPLHFGNGTRLTVT.

This chain links TRBV7-2 with TRBJ2-7, with 7 bases aligning to TRBD2. V gave up 3 bases and J gave up 2 bases; unmatched junction bases: 7. This CDR3 contains 15 residues. Germline CDR1 is SGHTA and CDR2 is FQGNSA. CDR3 sequence (DNA): TGTGCCAGCAGCTTCGGGGGAGGGCCCCCCTACGAGCAGTACTTC. Translated: CASSFGGGPPYEQYF. The complete variable domain, with remaining parts taken from reference TRBV7-2 and TRBJ2-7, reads GAGVSQSPSNKVTEKGKDVELRCDPISGHTALYWYRQSLGQGLEFLIYFQGNSAPDKSGLPSDRFSAERTGGSVSTLTIQRTQQEDSAVYLCASSFGGGPPYEQYFGPGTRLTVT.

The V call is TRBV27, the J call TRBJ1-5; D gene ambiguous. V was shortened by 6 bases and J by 4 bases, with 10 bases between the two germline ends. Germline-derived CDR1 and CDR2 are MNHEY and SMNVEV (reference sequence). CDR3 length: 13 amino acids. The CDR3 coding sequence is TGTGCCAGCAGCTGGGCAGCTAATCAGCCCCAGCATTTT. It specifies CASSWAANQPQHF.

The rearrangement uses TRBV28 and TRBJ2-5; D is uncertain. Trimming cost V 6 bases and J 2 bases, with 16 bases left between them. From germline, CDR1 is MDHEN and CDR2 SYDVKM. The CDR3 sequence is 15 residues long. CDR3 DNA sequence: TGTGCCAGCAGCCGTTCATTAGTCGGGCAAGAGACCCAGTACTTC. This translates into CASSRSLVGQETQYF.

The chain links TRBV9 to TRBJ2-7; 8 bases line up with TRBD2. The junction had 2 bases not matched to a gene; V was cut back by 1 base and J by 2 bases. This CDR3 has 14 amino acids. Germline V gene lookup returns CDR1 SGDLS and CDR2 YYNGEE. The CDR3 DNA reads as TGTGCCAGCAGCGTAAAGGGACTAGCCTACGAGCAGTACTTC. Its protein product is CASSVKGLAYEQYF.

The V and J genes are TRBV5-1 and TRBJ1-5, with D perhaps TRBD1 (6 bases). Germline CDR1 and CDR2: SGHRS and YFSETQ. The length of the CDR3 is 14 residues. Between the trimmed V and J ends, which lost 4 bases and 1 base, there was a span of 9 bases. For the CDR3, the DNA is TGCGCCAGCAGCCCGCAGGGGAGCAATCAGCCCCAGCATTTT. Translation: CASSPQGSNQPQHF.

The chain combines TRBV20-1 with TRBJ2-7, with TRBD1 identical over 9 bases. Germline V gives CDR1 DFQATT, CDR2 SNEGSKA (reference sequence). V dropped 3 bases and J dropped 4; count of bases not matched to a gene: 10. This CDR3 contains 15 residues. This CDR3 reads CSASYRGQGGYEQYF. CDR3 sequence (DNA): TGCAGTGCTAGTTACCGGGGACAGGGAGGGTACGAGCAGTACTTC.

The chain combines TRBV19 with TRBJ2-7, with 10 nucleotides matching TRBD1. Germline values: CDR1 LNHDA, CDR2 SQIVND (reference sequence). The junction had 4 bases not matched to a gene; V was cut back by 6 bases and J by 2 bases. This CDR3 is 14 amino acids long. For the CDR3, the DNA is TGTGCCAGTAGAGAGACAGGGGGCCCCTACGAGCAGTACTTC. Translated, it gives CASRETGGPYEQYF.

The chain is built from TRBV7-2 and TRBJ2-3, with TRBD2 matching 10 bases. The CDR3 consists of 15 residues. Germline V gene sequence: CDR1 SGHTA, CDR2 FQGNSA. J gave up 5 bases and V 1 base, and 3 bases lay outside the gene matches. The CDR3 sequence: CASSLGKRGGDTQYF. DNA of the CDR3: TGTGCCAGCAGCTTAGGGAAGCGGGGGGGAGATACGCAGTATTTT.

The chain has TRBV6-5 and TRBJ2-3; TRBD1 aligns across 10 bases. Germline V CDR1 and CDR2: MNHEY, SVGAGI. The CDR3 loop spans 13 amino acids. V lost 8 bases to trimming and J lost 6 bases; unmatched junction nucleotides: 5. The CDR3 DNA is TGTGCCAGCCGGAGGGACAGGGGTGATACGCAGTATTTT. Its translation: CASRRDRGDTQYF.

There are a few counts of this clone. This rearrangement joins TRBV6-5 to TRBJ1-3; weak D call: TRBD1 (5 bases). Per the germline V gene, CDR1 is MNHEY and CDR2 is SVGAGI. Trimming removed 4 bases at V and 9 bases at J, with 10 bases between. This CDR3 comprises 12 residues. CDR3 amino acids: CASSSGGATIYF. The DNA of the CDR3 is TGTGCCAGCAGTTCCGGGGGTGCCACCATATATTTT.

V and J are TRBV3-1 (or the pseudogene TRBV3-2) and TRBJ1-1; TRBD1 matches at 8 bases. V shed 4 bases, J shed 5 bases, and the junction held 6 bases outside the gene matches. Per germline, CDR1 LGHDT and CDR2 YNNKEL (reference sequence). The CDR3 covers 14 residues. DNA of the CDR3: TGTGCCAGCAGCCCCACAGGGGGTGGTACTGAAGCTTTCTTT. This codes for CASSPTGGGTEAFF.

About this clone: Other nucleotide sequences in the sample specify the same CDR3. The chain recombines TRBV15 with TRBJ1-3; D is undetermined. The CDR3 is made up of 15 amino acids. V shed 0 bases and J shed 0 bases, with 6 bases lying between them. Germline lookup yields CDR1 LNHNV and CDR2 YYDKDF (reference sequence). CDR3 loop: CATSRDRSSGNTIYF. The DNA for the CDR3 is TGTGCCACCAGCAGAGATAGGAGCTCTGGAAACACCATATATTTT.

The chain employs TRBV9 and TRBJ2-1; 12 bases fit TRBD2. V lost 3 bases and J lost 0; bases outside the gene matches: 13. The CDR3 runs to 20 residues. Per germline, CDR1 SGDLS and CDR2 YYNGEE. Here the CDR3 reads CASSGALAGGPPSSYNEQFF. In DNA form, the CDR3 reads TGTGCCAGCAGCGGTGCCCTAGCGGGAGGGCCCCCGAGCTCCTACAATGAGCAGTTCTTC.

The CDR3 loop is CASSPIAYGNTIYF. CDR3 DNA: TGTGCCAGCAGCCCTATAGCATATGGAAACACCATATATTTT. The rearrangement links TRBV14 to TRBJ1-3; no clear D. The V end was cut by 4 bases, the J end by 3 bases, with 10 bases between. Germline-derived CDR1 and CDR2 are SGHDN and FVKESK. CDR3 length: 14 amino acids. The complete variable domain, with remaining parts taken from reference TRBV14 and TRBJ1-3, reads EAGVTQFPSHSVIEKGQTVTLRCDPISGHDNLYWYRRVMGKEIKFLLHFVKESKQDESGMPNNRFLAERTGGTYSTLKVQPAELEDSGVYFCASSPIAYGNTIYFGEGSWLTVV.

The V and J genes are TRBV7-2 and TRBJ2-7, with a weak D call TRBD1 (6 bases). Germline V lookup: CDR1 SGHTA, CDR2 FQGNSA. The CDR3 extends over 14 amino acids. The ends were cut back, 5 bases at V and 4 bases at J, with 15 bases in the middle. The CDR3 loop is CASSPLNGQYEQYF. In DNA, the CDR3 is TGTGCCAGCAGCCCCCTTAACGGACAGTACGAGCAGTACTTC. The full variable domain, rest sourced from reference TRBV7-2 and TRBJ2-7, is GAGVSQSPSNKVTEKGKDVELRCDPISGHTALYWYRQSLGQGLEFLIYFQGNSAPDKSGLPSDRFSAERTGGSVSTLTIQRTQQEDSAVYLCASSPLNGQYEQYFGPGTRLTVT.

This chain uses TRBV10-3 with TRBJ1-1; D call uncertain. This CDR3 has 13 amino acids. The germline gives CDR1 ENHRY, CDR2 SYGVKD. V lost 3 bases and J 1 base, leaving 6 bases between the germline ends. The CDR3 coding sequence is TGTGCCATCAGTGAAGGAGGGAACACTGAAGCTTTCTTT. Its translation: CAISEGGNTEAFF.